These 27 T cell receptor beta chains originate from one sample sequenced in a study of OX40 agonist ivuxolimab in advanced cancers. Libraries were prepared by immunoSEQ multiplex PCR; TCRdb keeps only in-frame clonotypes and omits some of them. The sample has approximately 90,000 clones; roughly 87% are singletons. Sequencing used CD4+ or CD8+ T cells sorted from blood, obtained in a trial of the OX40 agonist ivuxolimab. Receptors were obtained from an adult with an advanced solid tumor such as melanoma, head and neck, liver or kidney cancer.

The V and J genes are TRBV18 and TRBJ1-4; D is undetermined. The CDR3 spans 16 residues. Per the germline V gene, CDR1 is KGHSH and CDR2 is LQKENI. Trimming cost V 0 bases and J 0 bases, with 8 bases left between them. The CDR3, as DNA: TGTGCCAGCTCACCACCGAACCGGGCAACTAATGAAAAACTGTTTTTT. Translation gives CASSPPNRATNEKLFF.

In this sample, this clone turned up once. This chain joins TRBV7-8 and TRBJ2-1; possible D gene TRBD1, 5 bases. The ends were cut back, 4 bases at V and 0 bases at J, with 13 bases in the middle. The CDR3 covers 16 residues. Looked up from germline, CDR1 is SGHVS and CDR2 is FQNEAQ. The CDR3 DNA sequence: TGTGCCAGCAGCTCCCGACAGCTGAGCTCCTACAATGAGCAGTTCTTC. Translation gives CASSSRQLSSYNEQFF.

V gene TRBV30 combines with J gene TRBJ2-3; TRBD2 matches at 7 bases. This CDR3 is 14 amino acids long. J gave up 3 bases and V 2 bases, and 5 bases lay outside the gene matches. Germline assignment: CDR1 GTSNPN and CDR2 SVGIG (reference sequence). DNA for the CDR3: TGTGCCTGGAGTTGGGACTATGGGACAGATACGCAGTATTTT. It is translated as CAWSWDYGTDTQYF.

The chain joins TRBV5-1 to TRBJ2-1; 7 bases align to TRBD2. The length of the CDR3 is 16 residues. V lost 4 bases to trimming and J lost 3 bases; unmatched junction nucleotides: 10. The germline V gene has CDR1 SGHRS and CDR2 YFSETQ. The CDR3 loop reads CASSTTPGGGYNEQFF. CDR3 coding DNA: TGCGCCAGCAGCACAACCCCTGGCGGGGGCTACAATGAGCAGTTCTTC.

The rearrangement links TRBV19 to TRBJ2-1, with no clear D. The CDR3 spans 12 residues. From germline, CDR1 is LNHDA and CDR2 SQIVND (reference sequence). Trimming stripped 4 bases from V and 3 bases from J, with 4 bases between. This chain's CDR3 is CASSTRYNEQFF. CDR3 DNA sequence: TGTGCCAGTAGTACCCGCTACAATGAGCAGTTCTTC.

As DNA, the CDR3 is TGCACCAGCAGCCAAGACACCCACCGGCGGGTCAACGGGGATACGCAGTATTTT. It codes for CTSSQDTHRRVNGDTQYF. The chain joins TRBV1 to TRBJ2-3; the table's TRBD2 call for D was not verified on the DNA. TRBV1 is a pseudogene. The CDR3 is 18 residues long.

V and J are TRBV5-1 and TRBJ2-5, with D uncertain. There are 14 residues in the CDR3. The germline gives CDR1 SGHRS, CDR2 YFSETQ. Trimming removed 3 bases from V and 5 bases from J, with 14 bases in between. This CDR3 is CASSSSPGRETQYF. In nucleotides, the CDR3 is TGCGCCAGCAGCTCGTCACCAGGAAGGGAGACCCAGTACTTC.

This chain uses TRBV4-3 with TRBJ2-1; TRBD2 is a possible D gene (6 bases). The CDR3 is made up of 15 amino acids. The germline V gene encodes CDR1 LGHNA and CDR2 YSLEER. V lost 4 bases and J 4 bases, leaving 14 bases between the germline ends. CDR3 in amino acids: CASSLRLEGYNEQFF. The CDR3 nucleotides are TGCGCCAGCAGCCTCAGACTAGAGGGTTACAATGAGCAGTTCTTC.

The V call is TRBV9, the J call TRBJ2-7; 9 bases align to TRBD1. The CDR3 is made up of 14 amino acids. Losses at the gene ends were 3 bases for V and 3 bases for J; bases not matched to a gene: 4. Germline assignment: CDR1 SGDLS and CDR2 YYNGEE. The CDR3 DNA reads TGTGCCAGCAGCGAGGGGACAGGGTACTACGAGCAGTACTTC. This codes for CASSEGTGYYEQYF.

V and J are TRBV4-2 and TRBJ2-5; 12 bases align to TRBD2. There are 17 residues in the CDR3. Trimming cost V 3 bases and J 4 bases; bases outside gene matches: 9. Germline V gene data show CDR1 as LGHNA and CDR2 as YNFKEQ. The CDR3 DNA follows: TGTGCCAGCAGCCAGCGGACTAGCGGGGCAATGGGAGAGACCCAGTACTTC. It encodes CASSQRTSGAMGETQYF.

The chain couples TRBV5-1 to TRBJ2-2, with D possibly matching TRBD1 (5 bases). The CDR3 is 15 residues long. The V gene's germline CDR1 is SGHRS and CDR2 YFSETQ. Trimming left V 0 bases short and J 0 bases short, with 6 bases between. This CDR3 reads CASSLGQSNTGELFF. The CDR3 nucleotides are TGCGCCAGCAGCTTGGGACAGTCGAACACCGGGGAGCTGTTTTTT.

The rearrangement links TRBV2 to TRBJ2-7; TRBD1 is a possible D gene (5 bases). The CDR3 runs 12 residues. The germline V gene has CDR1 SNHLY and CDR2 FYNNEI. V was shortened by 8 bases and J by 2 bases, with 10 bases between the two germline ends. CDR3 region: CASLEGAYEQYF. The CDR3 region has the DNA TGTGCCAGCTTAGAAGGGGCCTACGAGCAGTACTTC.

J is TRBJ1-4 and V is TRBV27; D is undetermined. The CDR3 has 13 residues. Trimming removed 8 bases at V and 3 bases at J, with 10 bases between. The germline gives CDR1 MNHEY, CDR2 SMNVEV (reference sequence). CDR3 DNA sequence: TGTGCCAGCGGGCCTTGGGCTAATGAAAAACTGTTTTTT. This codes for CASGPWANEKLFF.

This chain connects TRBV7-2 to TRBJ1-4; 7 bases line up with TRBD1. The CDR3 length is 13 residues. The V gene's germline CDR1 is SGHTA and CDR2 FQGNSA. V lost 5 bases and J lost 7; bases outside the gene matches: 4. The CDR3 nucleotides are TGTGCCAGCAGCGTGGGACAGCGTGAAAAACTGTTTTTT. Its translation is CASSVGQREKLFF.

This chain uses TRBV30 with TRBJ1-5, with a weak D call TRBD1 (6 bases). Germline V gene sequence: CDR1 GTSNPN, CDR2 SVGIG (reference sequence). Deletions cut 4 bases from V and 1 base from J, with 17 bases between. This CDR3 comprises 16 residues. The CDR3 DNA reads as TGTGCCTGGACCTTACGGGGGGCCCGGAGCAATCAGCCCCAGCATTTT. Translation gives CAWTLRGARSNQPQHF.

The J gene is TRBJ2-5, the V gene TRBV4-2; possible D gene TRBD1, 5 bases. This CDR3 spans 17 amino acids. Germline loops: CDR1 LGHNA, CDR2 YNFKEQ. V lost 1 base and J 1 base, leaving 16 bases between the germline ends. CDR3 sequence (DNA): TGTGCCAGCAGCCAAGTCGGGCCAGGGAACAGCCAAGAGACCCAGTACTTC. Its translation is CASSQVGPGNSQETQYF.

This clone was observed a single time. The chain combines TRBV4-3 with TRBJ2-5, with 11 bases aligning to TRBD2. The CDR3 loop spans 17 amino acids. Looked up from germline, CDR1 is LGHNA and CDR2 is YSLEER. V dropped 0 bases and J dropped 7; count of bases not matched to a gene: 10. The CDR3 sequence is CASSQDFGIAGGRTQYF. CDR3 bases: TGCGCCAGCAGCCAAGATTTCGGGATAGCGGGAGGGCGGACCCAGTACTTC.

V is TRBV5-1 and J is TRBJ2-3; 12 bases are shared with TRBD2. Trimming at V came to 4 bases and at J to 6 bases, leaving 12 bases not matched to a gene. CDR3 length: 17 amino acids. Germline CDR1 is SGHRS and CDR2 is YFSETQ. The CDR3 is CASSQSGTSGLRDTQYF. The CDR3 DNA is TGCGCCAGCAGCCAATCCGGGACTAGCGGGCTTAGGGATACGCAGTATTTT.

This rearrangement joins TRBV10-3 to TRBJ2-3; maybe TRBD2 (5 bases). There are 14 residues in the CDR3. V was clipped by 10 bases and J by 4 bases, with 18 bases between them. Germline V gene sequence: CDR1 ENHRY, CDR2 SYGVKD. The CDR3 is CATSGSGEADTQYF. Here the CDR3 DNA reads TGTGCCACATCTGGCAGCGGAGAAGCAGATACGCAGTATTTT.

This sequence joins TRBV11-2 and TRBJ2-7; TRBD1 matches 10 bases. CDR1 is SGHAT and CDR2 is FQNNGV in the germline V gene. This CDR3 is built from 14 residues. With 4 bases clipped from V and 8 bases from J, the junction kept 8 bases outside the gene matches. CDR3 nucleotides: TGTGCCAGCAGCTCCCGGGACAGGGGCTCCAAGCAGTACTTC. It specifies CASSSRDRGSKQYF. The entire variable domain, with the rest obtained from reference TRBV11-2 and TRBJ2-7, is as follows: EAGVAQSPRYKIIEKRQSVAFWCNPISGHATLYWYQQILGQGPKLLIQFQNNGVVDDSQLPKDRFSAERLKGVDSTLKIQPAKLEDSAVYLCASSSRDRGSKQYFGPGTRLTVT.

V gene TRBV19 combines with J gene TRBJ1-5; 10 nucleotides agree with TRBD1. This CDR3 is 15 amino acids long. The V and J ends lost 4 bases and 7 bases, in that order; junction bases with no gene match: 7. Per germline, CDR1 LNHDA and CDR2 SQIVND (reference sequence). DNA for the CDR3: TGTGCCAGTAGTACCCGGGACAGGGGACGGCAGCCCCAGCATTTT. Translating gives CASSTRDRGRQPQHF.

V usage is TRBV6-4 and J usage is TRBJ2-1; perhaps TRBD2 as D (5 bases). From germline, CDR1 is MRHNA and CDR2 SNTAGT. V gave up 4 bases and J gave up 0 bases, with 10 bases separating them. There are 15 residues in the CDR3. The CDR3 sequence: CASSVSGSSYNEQFF. The DNA of the CDR3 is TGTGCCAGCAGTGTGAGCGGTAGCTCCTACAATGAGCAGTTCTTC.

The V and J genes are TRBV18 and TRBJ1-1; 7 bases align to TRBD1. With 6 bases clipped from V and 2 bases from J, the junction kept 6 bases outside the gene matches. Germline loops: CDR1 KGHSH, CDR2 LQKENI. CDR3 size: 14 residues. The CDR3 region is CASSPGQANTEAFF. The CDR3 DNA sequence: TGTGCCAGCTCTCCCGGACAGGCTAACACTGAAGCTTTCTTT. Filled out from reference TRBV18 and TRBJ1-1, the complete variable domain reads NAGVMQNPRHLVRRRGQEARLRCSPMKGHSHVYWYRQLPEEGLKFMVYLQKENIIDESGMPKERFSAEFPKEGPSILRIQQVVRGDSAAYFCASSPGQANTEAFFGQGTRLTVV.

CDR3 bases: TGTGCCAGTAGTCTTCCTGGTTCGCCCCAGCATTTT. Its translation is CASSLPGSPQHF. The rearrangement links TRBV19 to TRBJ1-5; D gene uncertain. This CDR3 is built from 12 residues. Trimming left V 5 bases short and J 9 bases short, with 11 bases between. Germline V gene sequence: CDR1 LNHDA, CDR2 SQIVND (reference sequence).

The rearrangement links TRBV6-6 to TRBJ1-6; D perhaps matches TRBD1 (6 bases). CDR1 MNHNY and CDR2 SVGAGI come from the germline V gene (reference sequence). V was cut by 2 bases and J by 5 bases, with 13 bases left in between. The CDR3 is made up of 16 amino acids. CDR3 loop: CASSYTGARNNSPLHF. The CDR3, as DNA: TGTGCCAGCAGTTACACGGGGGCGAGGAATAATTCACCCCTCCACTTT.

The CDR3 here is CAWSVETVGTEAFF. The CDR3 nucleotides are TGTGCCTGGAGTGTCGAGACAGTGGGGACTGAAGCTTTCTTT. The rearrangement uses TRBV30 and TRBJ1-1, with TRBD1 as a possible D gene (5 bases). Germline CDR1 and CDR2: GTSNPN and SVGIG (reference sequence). The CDR3 runs 14 residues. Trimming shortened V by 0 bases and J by 5 bases, and 13 bases separated the two germline ends. Filled out from reference TRBV30 and TRBJ1-1, the complete variable domain reads SQTIHQWPATLVQPVGSPLSLECTVEGTSNPNLYWYRQAAGRGLQLLFYSVGIGQISSEVPQNLSASRPQDRQFILSSKKLLLSDSGFYLCAWSVETVGTEAFFGQGTRLTVV.

As to this clone: This same CDR3 is encoded by further DNA sequences in the sample. The J gene is TRBJ1-5, the V gene TRBV6-6; D may be TRBD1 (5 bases). CDR3 length: 14 amino acids. Between the trimmed V and J ends, which lost 3 bases and 1 base, there was a span of 7 bases. The V gene's germline CDR1 is MNHNY and CDR2 SVGAGI (reference sequence). CDR3 coding DNA: TGTGCCAGCAGTTATTCAGGGAGCAATCAGCCCCAGCATTTT. Encoded protein: CASSYSGSNQPQHF.